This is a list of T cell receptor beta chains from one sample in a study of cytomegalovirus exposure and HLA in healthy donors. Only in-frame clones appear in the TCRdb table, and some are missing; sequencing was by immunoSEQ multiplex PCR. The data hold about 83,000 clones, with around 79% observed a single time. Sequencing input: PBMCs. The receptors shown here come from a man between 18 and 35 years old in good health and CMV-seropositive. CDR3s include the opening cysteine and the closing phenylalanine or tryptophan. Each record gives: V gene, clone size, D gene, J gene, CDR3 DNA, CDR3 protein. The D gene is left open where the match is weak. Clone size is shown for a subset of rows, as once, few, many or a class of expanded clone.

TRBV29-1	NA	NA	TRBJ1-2	TGCAGCGTTGTACCAGCAGGGGCCAACTATGGCTACACCTTC	CSVVPAGANYGYTF
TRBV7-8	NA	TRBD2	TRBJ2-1	TGTGCCAGCAGTCAGACTAGCGGGAGTCATGAGCAGTTCTTC	CASSQTSGSHEQFF
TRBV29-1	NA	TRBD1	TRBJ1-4	TGCAGCGTTGAAGCCGGGACAGCTTCCCCCGAGATTTTT	CSVEAGTASPEIF
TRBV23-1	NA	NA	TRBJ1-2	TGCGCCAGCAGTCAATTTCTCAAGGGGGATGGCTACACCTTC	CASSQFLKGDGYTF
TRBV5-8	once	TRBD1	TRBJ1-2	TGTGCCAGCAGCTTACGCAGGGGGCAAGGCAACTATGGCTACACCTTC	CASSLRRGQGNYGYTF
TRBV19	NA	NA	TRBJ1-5	TGTGCCAGTAGTGAGCTCGATCAGCCCCAGCATTTT	CASSELDQPQHF
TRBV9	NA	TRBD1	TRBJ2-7	TGTGCCAGCAGCTCGGACGGACAGGGGTTCTACGAGCAGTACTTC	CASSSDGQGFYEQYF
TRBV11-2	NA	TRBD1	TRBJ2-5	TGTGCCAGCAGCTTAGCCCGGACAGGGTCGGAGACCCAGTACTTC	CASSLARTGSETQYF
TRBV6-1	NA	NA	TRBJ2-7	TGTGCCAGCAGGAACCGGGACACCTACGAGCAGTACTTC	CASRNRDTYEQYF
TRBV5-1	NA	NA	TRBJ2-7	TGCGCCAGCAGCTTAAACGATGGGCTAACCCGGGAGCAGTACTTC	CASSLNDGLTREQYF
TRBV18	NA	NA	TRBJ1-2	TGTGCCAGCTCAAACGACGTAAGGGCGGGTGGCTACACCTTC	CASSNDVRAGGYTF
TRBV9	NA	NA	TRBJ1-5	TGTGCCAGCAGCCCGCGGGCGAGCAATCAGCCCCAGCATTTT	CASSPRASNQPQHF
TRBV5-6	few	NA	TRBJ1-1	TGTGCCAGCAGCTCGATTACCAACAACAGGGAGAACACTGAAGCTTTCTTT	CASSSITNNRENTEAFF
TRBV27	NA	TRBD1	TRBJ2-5	TGTGCCAGCAGTTCGACAGGGCTGAAGACCCAGTACTTC	CASSSTGLKTQYF
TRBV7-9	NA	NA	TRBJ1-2	TGTGCCAGCAGCTTAGGGAACAGGGATGGCTACACCTTC	CASSLGNRDGYTF
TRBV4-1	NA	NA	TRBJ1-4	TGCGCCAGCAGCCTCGGATGGGGGGGTGAATATGAAAAACTGTTTTTT	CASSLGWGGEYEKLFF
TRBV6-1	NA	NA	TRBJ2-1	TGTGCCAGCCGGAGCCGACATTCCGGGAGTGAGCAGTTCTTC	CASRSRHSGSEQFF
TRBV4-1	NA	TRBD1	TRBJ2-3	TGCGCCAGCAGCCAAGAGCGGGGGACAGGGATTAGCACAGATACGCAGTATTTT	CASSQERGTGISTDTQYF
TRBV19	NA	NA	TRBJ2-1	TGTGCCAGTAGTTTGGGCGGAGGATATGAGCAGTTCTTC	CASSLGGGYEQFF
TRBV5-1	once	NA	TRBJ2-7	TGCGCCAGCAGCTTGCCGCGGCTCTCCCAGGAGCAGTACTTC	CASSLPRLSQEQYF
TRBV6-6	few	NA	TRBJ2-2	TGTGCCAGCAGTTGGACTGCCGCGAACACCGGGGAGCTGTTTTTT	CASSWTAANTGELFF
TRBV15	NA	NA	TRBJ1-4	TGTGCCACCAGTGTTAACAGGCCCAATGAAAAACTGTTTTTT	CATSVNRPNEKLFF